Following are 2 T cell receptor beta chains from one sample sequenced in a study of blood T cells in healthy people across ages. A second PCR, run for about 6 to 12 cycles, used a sample-barcoded 5' primer plus a J-beta primer mix. TCRdb used MiXCR to reprocess the 5' RACE reads, holding one entry per CDR3 protein. The sample has some 1.7 million distinct CDR3 sequences, 28% seen once. Sequenced: blood. Every receptor here comes from a woman in her 30s in good health.

This clonotype was counted only a few times. The chain uses TRBV7-9 and TRBJ2-1; TRBD1 agrees at 10 bases. The V gene end was trimmed by 6 bases and the J gene end by 5 bases; junction bases not matched to a gene: 7. CDR1 and CDR2 (germline): SEHNR, FQNEAQ (reference sequence). The CDR3 is 15 amino acids. CDR3 bases: TGTGCCAGCAGTAGCGGGACAGGGGTAAACAATGAGCAGTTCTTC. Protein sequence: CASSSGTGVNNEQFF.

This clonotype was seen many times. This chain joins TRBV6-6 and TRBJ2-7; D may be TRBD1 (5 bases). The CDR3 loop spans 13 amino acids. V was trimmed by 2 bases and J by 9 bases, leaving 14 bases between them. Germline values: CDR1 MNHNY, CDR2 SVGAGI (reference sequence). The CDR3 loop reads CASSYDIRDLQYF. CDR3 coding DNA: TGTGCCAGCAGTTACGACATCAGGGATCTGCAGTACTTC.